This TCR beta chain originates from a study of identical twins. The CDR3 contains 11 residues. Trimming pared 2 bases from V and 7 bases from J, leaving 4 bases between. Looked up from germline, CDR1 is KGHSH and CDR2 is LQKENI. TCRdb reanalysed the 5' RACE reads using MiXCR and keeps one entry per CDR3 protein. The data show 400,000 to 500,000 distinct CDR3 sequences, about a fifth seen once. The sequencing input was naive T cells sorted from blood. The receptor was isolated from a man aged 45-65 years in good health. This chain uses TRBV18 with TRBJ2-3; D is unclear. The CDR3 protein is CASSPGNTQYF. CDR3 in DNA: TGTGCCAGCTCACCAGGAAATACGCAGTATTTT.